This is a list of T cell receptor beta chains from one sample in a study of blood T cells in healthy people across ages. Via MiXCR, TCRdb re-called the 5' RACE reads, giving one row per CDR3 protein. The sample holds about 930,000 distinct CDR3 sequences, about 29% seen once. This sample also appeared in a second study, on T cells of mothers and their children.

Sequencing was done on a sample of blood. Receptors originate from a middle-aged woman in good health. CDR3s include the opening cysteine and the closing phenylalanine or tryptophan. D genes are given only for firm matches.

CASSYDRSSYNEQFF	TRBV6-6	TRBJ2-1	.
CASSQDRGGIGYTF	TRBV4-1	TRBJ1-2	.
CASSQRAGYYEQYF	TRBV4-3	TRBJ2-7	.
CASSLRGGMSTEAFF	TRBV5-1	TRBJ1-1	.
CASSLLAKTGELFF	TRBV12-3/TRBV12-4	TRBJ2-2	.
CASSLVGTGVGNAQFF	TRBV5-1	TRBJ2-1	TRBD1
CASSLGGGTSTEQFF	TRBV7-2	TRBJ2-1	TRBD2
CASSTRLASVSYNEQFF	TRBV6-5	TRBJ2-1	TRBD2
CASRYGGTSTDTQYF	TRBV2	TRBJ2-3	.
CASSLGGVVGNQPQHF	TRBV5-1	TRBJ1-5	.
CASSQGGGNEELFF	TRBV7-2	TRBJ2-2	.
CRAKISNQPQHF	TRBV20-1	TRBJ1-5	.
CASSGAGANVLTF	TRBV6-5	TRBJ2-6	.
CSVEVGVYGGVGTQYF	TRBV29-1	TRBJ2-3	TRBD2
CASSLGQGAGGELFF	TRBV7-3	TRBJ2-2	TRBD1
CASSRPGGARFNEQYF	TRBV5-1	TRBJ2-7	TRBD2
CASSLEMTSPLHF	TRBV7-2	TRBJ1-6	.
CASSLTPADAQYF	TRBV12-3/TRBV12-4	TRBJ2-3	.
CSALTDPTIYF	TRBV20-1	TRBJ1-3	.
CASSLTGTGGIYEQYF	TRBV5-5	TRBJ2-7	TRBD1
CSARDWARGQGQPQHF	TRBV20-1	TRBJ1-5	TRBD1
CASSPHLGSVWSGANVLTF	TRBV12-3/TRBV12-4	TRBJ2-6	.
CASSPGTDPNYGYTF	TRBV18	TRBJ1-2	TRBD1
CACSLRTGSSYEQYF	TRBV6-1	TRBJ2-7	TRBD1
CASSPYDSRYGYTF	TRBV5-6	TRBJ1-2	.
CASSDRDRPYNEQFF	TRBV3-1	TRBJ2-1	TRBD1
CSAVSLEGNQPQHF	TRBV20-1	TRBJ1-5	.
CSVDFFSGDLSTDTQYF	TRBV29-1	TRBJ2-3	.
CASSLGGWDEQYF	TRBV7-9	TRBJ2-3	.
CSARDLRGAGNEQFF	TRBV20-1	TRBJ2-1	TRBD2
CASSECQSSGNTIYF	TRBV21-1	TRBJ1-3	.
CASRGLQGRGETQYF	TRBV2	.	.
CASSLKGLDYGYTF	TRBV28	TRBJ1-2	.
CASSPIVERGAFF	TRBV12-3/TRBV12-4	TRBJ1-1	.
CASREDRVQFF	TRBV6-2/TRBV6-3	TRBJ2-1	TRBD1
CASSWGLVDRGSGYTF	TRBV11-2	TRBJ1-2	TRBD1
CANSLSGAGGRFSGANVLTF	TRBV12-3/TRBV12-4	TRBJ2-6	.
CASSPETEFYGYTF	TRBV5-1	TRBJ1-2	.
CSALIVSKTTGNYGYTF	TRBV20-1	TRBJ1-2	.
CASSVDGTLRRSSTDAQYF	TRBV9	TRBJ2-3	.
CASIKDRVNTEASF	TRBV7-2	TRBJ1-1	TRBD1
CASGQSGGEETQYF	TRBV7-3	TRBJ2-5	TRBD2
CASREVVSSYNEQFF	TRBV5-1	TRBJ2-1	.
CASTPGQPYNEQFF	TRBV27	TRBJ2-1	TRBD1
CASTLNPLGTEAFF	TRBV12-3/TRBV12-4	TRBJ1-1	.
CASSFGRSPKNIQYF	TRBV7-2	TRBJ2-4	.
CASTPTGSGANVLTF	TRBV12-3/TRBV12-4	TRBJ2-6	TRBD1
CARTPREGHNEQFF	TRBV5-5	TRBJ2-1	.
CASSYPGGYDEQFF	TRBV6-6	TRBJ2-1	TRBD1
CASSRTSGGTQETQYF	TRBV7-2	TRBJ2-5	TRBD2
CASSPLGQGILDEQFF	TRBV5-5	TRBJ2-1	TRBD1
CASREPGQGGQPQHF	TRBV6-6	TRBJ1-5	TRBD1
CASSTLAGGPYEQFF	TRBV7-9	TRBJ2-1	TRBD2